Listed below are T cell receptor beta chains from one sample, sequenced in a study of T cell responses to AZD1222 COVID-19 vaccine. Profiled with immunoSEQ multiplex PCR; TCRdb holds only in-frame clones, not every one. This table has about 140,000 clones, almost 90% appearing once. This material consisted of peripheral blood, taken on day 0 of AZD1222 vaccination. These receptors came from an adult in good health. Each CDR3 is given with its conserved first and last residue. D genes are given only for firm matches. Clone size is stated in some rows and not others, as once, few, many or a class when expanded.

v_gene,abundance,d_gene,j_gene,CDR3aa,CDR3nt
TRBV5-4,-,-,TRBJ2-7,CASSSQRDTSYEQYF,TGTGCCAGCAGCTCACAACGCGATACCTCCTACGAGCAGTACTTC
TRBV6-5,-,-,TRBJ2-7,CASSYSKWHTYEQYF,TGTGCCAGCAGTTACTCGAAATGGCACACCTACGAGCAGTACTTC
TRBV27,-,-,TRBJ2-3,CASRPFVGGTDTQYF,TGTGCCAGCAGACCCTTCGTGGGGGGCACAGATACGCAGTATTTT
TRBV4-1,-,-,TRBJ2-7,CASSQDPGRNYEQYF,TGCGCCAGCAGCCAAGATCCAGGGAGAAACTACGAGCAGTACTTC
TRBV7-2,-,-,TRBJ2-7,CASSLGRLNYEQYF,TGTGCCAGCAGCTTAGGGAGACTCAATTACGAGCAGTACTTC
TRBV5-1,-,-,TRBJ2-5,CASSLGAANDGETQYF,TGCGCCAGCAGCTTGGGGGCCGCGAACGATGGGGAGACCCAGTACTTC
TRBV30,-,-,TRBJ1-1,CAWGNPRTMNTEAFF,TGTGCCTGGGGAAATCCACGTACGATGAACACTGAAGCTTTCTTT
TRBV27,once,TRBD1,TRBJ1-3,CASKARQGLSGNTIYF,TGTGCCAGCAAGGCGAGACAGGGGTTATCTGGAAACACCATATATTTT
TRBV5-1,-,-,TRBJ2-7,CASSLTGTYEQYF,TGCGCCAGCAGCTTAACCGGGACCTACGAGCAGTACTTC
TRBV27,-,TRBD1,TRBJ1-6,CASSSNQGARWSPLHF,TGTGCCAGCAGTTCAAACCAGGGGGCGCGATGGTCACCCCTCCACTTT
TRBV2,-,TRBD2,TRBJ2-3,CASSPLAVSTDTQYF,TGTGCCAGCAGCCCACTAGCGGTTAGCACAGATACGCAGTATTTT
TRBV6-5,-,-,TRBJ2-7,CASSYGGTDSYEQYF,TGTGCCAGCAGTTACGGGGGGACAGACTCCTACGAGCAGTACTTC
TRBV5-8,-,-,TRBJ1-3,CASSFGRDGTIYF,TGTGCCAGCAGCTTCGGACGGGACGGCACCATATATTTT
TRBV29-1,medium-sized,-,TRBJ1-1,CSVERELQAFF,TGCAGCGTTGAAAGAGAACTCCAAGCTTTCTTT
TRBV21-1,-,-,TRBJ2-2,CASRLVRELFF,TGTGCCAGCAGATTAGTCCGGGAGCTGTTTTTT
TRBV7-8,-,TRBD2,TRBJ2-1,CASSLVTSGASSYNEQFF,TGTGCCAGCAGCTTAGTGACTAGCGGGGCGAGCTCCTACAATGAGCAGTTCTTC
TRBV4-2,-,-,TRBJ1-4,CASSQVMTTNEKLFF,TGTGCCAGCAGCCAAGTAATGACAACTAATGAAAAACTGTTTTTT
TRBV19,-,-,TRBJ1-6,CASNREGVNSPLHF,TGTGCCAGCAACAGGGAAGGAGTCAATTCACCCCTCCACTTT
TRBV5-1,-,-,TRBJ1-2,CASSLTPGQQGGYTF,TGCGCCAGCAGCTTGACTCCGGGACAACAGGGTGGCTACACCTTC
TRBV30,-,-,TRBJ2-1,CAWLPGSSYNEQFF,TGTGCCTGGTTGCCCGGGAGCTCCTACAATGAGCAGTTCTTC
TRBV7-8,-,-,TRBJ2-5,CASSLGNQETQYF,TGTGCCAGCAGCTTGGGGAACCAAGAGACCCAGTACTTC
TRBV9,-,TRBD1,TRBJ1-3,CASSNTGGTGNTIYF,TGTGCCAGCAGCAATACAGGGGGGACTGGAAACACCATATATTTT
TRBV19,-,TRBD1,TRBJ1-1,CASKGQGTEAFF,TGTGCCAGTAAAGGACAGGGGACTGAAGCTTTCTTT
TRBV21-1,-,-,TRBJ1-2,CASSPQLTAHGYTF,TGTGCCAGCAGCCCCCAATTGACCGCTCATGGCTACACCTTC
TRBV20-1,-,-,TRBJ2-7,CSARDRREQYF,TGCAGTGCTAGAGATCGGAGGGAGCAGTACTTC
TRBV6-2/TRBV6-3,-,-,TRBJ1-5,CASSYRGFNQPQHF,TGTGCCAGCAGTTACAGGGGCTTCAATCAGCCCCAGCATTTT
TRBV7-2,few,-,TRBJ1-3,CASSLVPSGISGNTIYF,TGTGCCAGCAGCTTAGTCCCATCAGGGATCTCTGGAAACACCATATATTTT
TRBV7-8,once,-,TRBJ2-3,CASSLSQGGDTQYF,TGTGCCAGCAGCTTGTCACAGGGAGGAGATACGCAGTATTTT
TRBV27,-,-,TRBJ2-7,CASRPGWWSEQYF,TGTGCCAGCAGGCCAGGGTGGTGGTCCGAGCAGTACTTC
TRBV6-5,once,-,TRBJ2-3,CASSPTGSGTDTQYF,TGTGCCAGCAGCCCAACAGGGTCAGGGACAGATACGCAGTATTTT
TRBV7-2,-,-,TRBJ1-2,CASSLGDGYTF,TGTGCCAGCAGCTTAGGGGATGGCTACACCTTC
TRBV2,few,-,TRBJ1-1,CASSVGQNTEAFF,TGTGCCAGCAGTGTGGGACAGAACACTGAAGCTTTCTTT
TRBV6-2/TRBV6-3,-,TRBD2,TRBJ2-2,CASSYVGGGESGELFF,TGTGCCAGCAGTTACGTCGGGGGGGGCGAGTCCGGGGAGCTGTTTTTT
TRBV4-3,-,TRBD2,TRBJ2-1,CASSQDASGSSYNEQFF,TGCGCCAGCAGCCAAGACGCTAGCGGGAGCTCCTACAATGAGCAGTTCTTC
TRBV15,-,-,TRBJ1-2,CATSRDQKNYGYTF,TGTGCCACCAGCAGAGATCAGAAAAACTATGGCTACACCTTC
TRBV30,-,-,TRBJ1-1,CAWRAMNTEAFF,TGTGCCTGGAGGGCAATGAACACTGAAGCTTTCTTT
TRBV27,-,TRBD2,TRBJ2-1,CASSPQLAGGSSNEQFF,TGTGCCAGCAGTCCCCAACTAGCGGGAGGTTCCAGCAATGAGCAGTTCTTC
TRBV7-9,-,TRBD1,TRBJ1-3,CASSSDRVYGNTIYF,TGTGCCAGCAGCTCCGACAGGGTGTACGGAAACACCATATATTTT
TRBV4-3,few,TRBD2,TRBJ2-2,CASSQVLNSGSLNTGELFF,TGCGCCAGCAGCCAAGTCCTTAATAGCGGGAGTCTGAACACCGGGGAGCTGTTTTTT
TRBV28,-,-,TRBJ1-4,CASSFSIEKLFF,TGTGCCAGCAGTTTTTCGATTGAAAAACTGTTTTTT
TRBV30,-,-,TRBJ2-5,CAWGRGETQYF,TGTGCCTGGGGTAGGGGAGAGACCCAGTACTTC
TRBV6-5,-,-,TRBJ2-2,CASSSWTRTGELFF,TGTGCCAGCAGTTCATGGACCAGGACCGGGGAGCTGTTTTTT
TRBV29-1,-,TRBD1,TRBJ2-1,CSVEGDRNNEQFF,TGCAGCGTTGAAGGGGACAGAAACAATGAGCAGTTCTTC
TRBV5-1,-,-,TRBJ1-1,CASSLPNTEAFF,TGCGCCAGCAGCTTACCGAACACTGAAGCTTTCTTT
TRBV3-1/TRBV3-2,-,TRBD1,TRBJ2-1,CASRRTGNDEQFF,TGTGCCAGCCGAAGGACAGGGAATGATGAGCAGTTCTTC